The 14 T cell receptor beta chains below come from one sample, sequenced in a study of CD4 and CD8 cells across lung adenocarcinoma regions. TCRdb passed the PCR reads through MiXCR, listing each CDR3 protein once. The sample includes around 8,600 distinct CDR3 sequences, around 50% seen only once; the top ten take around 21%. Input material: CD8+ T cells from the center of a lung tumor. The source of these receptors is a female donor with lung adenocarcinoma. The CD4 and CD8 labels of this study may be unreliable.

Details on this clonotype: An end of the junction differs from the germline gene, which may be a read error. This chain joins TRBV7-6 and TRBJ2-2; D is perhaps TRBD2 (5 bases). CDR3 length: 14 amino acids. The germline CDR1 and CDR2 sequences are SGHVS and FNYEAQ. CDR3 residues: CAGSLAVNTGKLFF. Here the CDR3 DNA reads TGTGCGGGCAGCCTGGCGGTAAACACCGGGAAGCTGTTTTTT.

This clonotype has only one observation. The chain is built from TRBV5-1 and TRBJ2-1; D is tentatively TRBD1 or TRBD2 (7 bases each). The J call may be incorrect, as the DNA end agrees better with TRBJ2-7. There are 12 residues in the CDR3. Germline V gives CDR1 SGHRS, CDR2 YFSETQ. The CDR3: CASSSGGGEQYF. The CDR3 DNA sequence: TGCGCCAGCAGCTCAGGGGGGGGCGAGCAGTACTTC.

Note on this clonotype: One end of the junction varies from germline; a read error may be responsible. This chain connects TRBV6-1 to TRBJ2-7; D gene unclear. The length of the CDR3 is 10 residues. Germline CDR1 MNHNS, CDR2 SASEGT. CDR3 coding DNA: TGTGCACCCGGCTCCTACGTGCAGTACTTC. Amino acids: CAPGSYVQYF.

This rearrangement joins TRBV6-1 to TRBJ1-2; D unresolved. With 6 bases removed from V and 0 bases from J, the gap between germline ends came to 11 bases. Germline V gene sequence: CDR1 MNHNS, CDR2 SASEGT. The CDR3 has 14 amino acids. The CDR3 DNA reads TGTGCCAGCAGAAAGGAGTTAGCTAACTATGGCTACACCTTC. Translating it yields CASRKELANYGYTF.

A remark on this clonotype: Germline is not matched at one junction end, which may reflect a read error. The chain employs TRBV7-6 and TRBJ2-6, with D tentatively TRBD1 (6 bases). Looked up from germline, CDR1 is SGHVS and CDR2 is FNYEAQ. The CDR3 has 14 residues. This CDR3 reads CASGLCAGARVLSF. The CDR3, as DNA: TGTGCCAGCGGGCTGTGCGCAGGGGCCAGGGTCCTGTCTTTC.

Note on this clonotype: One end of the junction varies from germline; a read error may be responsible. The chain carries TRBV7-2 and TRBJ2-3; no clear D gene. Germline V gives CDR1 SGHTA, CDR2 FQGNSA. The CDR3 is 14 residues long. CDR3 in DNA: TGTGGCAGCACGGGCGTAGGTGGCACAGATACGCAGTACTTT. Translating gives CGSTGVGGTDTQYF. The full variable domain, its missing parts supplied by reference TRBV7-2 and TRBJ2-3, is GAGVSQSPSNKVTEKGKDVELRCDPISGHTALYWYRQSLGQGLEFLIYFQGNSAPDKSGLPSDRFSAERTGGSVSTLTIQRTQQEDSAVYLCGSTGVGGTDTQYFGPGTRLTVL.

DNA for the CDR3: TGTGCCAGCAGCCAAGAAAGTTGGGGGAACTATGGCTACACCTTC. This gives the protein CASSQESWGNYGYTF. The rearrangement uses TRBV4-2 and TRBJ1-2; possible D gene TRBD1, 5 bases. The CDR3 is 15 amino acids. The V gene lost 0 bases and the J gene lost 2 bases, with 10 bases spanning the gap. Germline values: CDR1 LGHNA, CDR2 YNFKEQ.

This clonotype was recorded only once. Being one base from a much bigger clone, this may be a read error. This sequence joins TRBV11-3 and TRBJ2-4; either TRBD1 or TRBD2 may supply D (6 bases each). Germline values: CDR1 SGHNT, CDR2 YENEEA. V gave up 5 bases and J gave up 13 bases, with 18 bases separating them. The CDR3 sequence is 13 residues long. In DNA form, the CDR3 reads TGTGCCAGCAGCCCGGGAGAGGGGGACACCCAGTACTTC. This encodes CASSPGEGDTQYF.

The sample holds many counts of this clonotype. This may stem from a read error, because a much larger clone lies one nucleotide away. The genes are TRBV12-3 or TRBV12-4 and TRBJ2-1; D may be TRBD1 (6 bases). V shed 1 base and J shed 10 bases, with 17 bases lying between them. This CDR3 contains 15 residues. CDR3 sequence reads: CASSLVRGYSYEQFF. The CDR3 region has the DNA TGTGCCAGCAGTTTAGTCAGGGGCTATTCCTACGAGCAGTTCTTC.

This clonotype appeared a few times. V is TRBV11-2 and J is TRBJ1-3; 9 bases match TRBD1. The junction had 8 bases not matched to a gene; V was cut back by 9 bases and J by 8 bases. In germline, CDR1 is SGHAT, CDR2 FQNNGV. CDR3 length: 13 residues. The CDR3 DNA is TGTGCCAGTACCGGGACAGGGATGCACACCATATATTTT. It is translated as CASTGTGMHTIYF.

This clonotype has at least ten counts. V is TRBV10-3 and J is TRBJ2-1, with 9 bases lining up with TRBD2. The germline gives CDR1 ENHRY, CDR2 SYGVKD. CDR3 length equals 14 residues. V shed 4 bases, J shed 13 bases, and the junction held 11 bases outside the gene matches. The CDR3: CAISGDSGTSSQFF. CDR3 coding DNA: TGTGCCATCAGTGGAGATTCCGGGACTAGCTCCCAGTTCTTC.

This chain uses TRBV25-1 with TRBJ2-2; the D is unclear. The CDR3 consists of 16 residues. V lost 1 base and J 1 base, leaving 10 bases between the germline ends. Germline V gives CDR1 MGHDK, CDR2 SYGVNS. CDR3 in DNA: TGTGCCAGCAGTGAATTTGGTGCAGGGAACACCGGGGAGCTGTTTTTT. It is translated as CASSEFGAGNTGELFF.

This clonotype rates as large. This rearrangement joins TRBV6-6 to TRBJ2-1, with D unresolved. The CDR3 spans 12 residues. V was pared by 7 bases and J by 8 bases, with 12 bases between. The germline gives CDR1 MNHNY, CDR2 SVGAGI (reference sequence). Written as DNA, the CDR3 is TGTGCCAGCACCCGAGAGCTCGATGAGCAGTTCTTC. Translating it yields CASTRELDEQFF.

This clonotype was recorded at least ten times. A much larger clonotype is one base distant, so this may be a read error. The chain combines TRBV6-1 with TRBJ2-1; 9 bases line up with TRBD2. The J call may not be correct, given that the DNA end is closer to TRBJ2-7. CDR1 is MNHNS and CDR2 is SASEGT in the germline V gene. The CDR3 extends over 13 amino acids. The CDR3 here is CATTGTSLHEQYF. The DNA for the CDR3 is TGTGCCACAACCGGGACTAGCCTGCATGAGCAGTACTTC.